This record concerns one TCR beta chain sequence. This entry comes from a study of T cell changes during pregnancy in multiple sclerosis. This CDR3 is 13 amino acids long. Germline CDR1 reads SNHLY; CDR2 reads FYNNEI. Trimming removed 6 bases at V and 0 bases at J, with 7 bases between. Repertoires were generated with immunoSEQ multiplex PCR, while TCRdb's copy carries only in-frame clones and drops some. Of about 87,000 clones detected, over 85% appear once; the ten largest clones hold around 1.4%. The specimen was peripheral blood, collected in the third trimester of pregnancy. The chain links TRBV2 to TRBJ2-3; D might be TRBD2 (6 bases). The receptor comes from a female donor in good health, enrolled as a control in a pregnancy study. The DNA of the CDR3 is TGTGCCAGCAGGGGACTCAGCACAGATACGCAGTATTTT. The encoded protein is CASRGLSTDTQYF.